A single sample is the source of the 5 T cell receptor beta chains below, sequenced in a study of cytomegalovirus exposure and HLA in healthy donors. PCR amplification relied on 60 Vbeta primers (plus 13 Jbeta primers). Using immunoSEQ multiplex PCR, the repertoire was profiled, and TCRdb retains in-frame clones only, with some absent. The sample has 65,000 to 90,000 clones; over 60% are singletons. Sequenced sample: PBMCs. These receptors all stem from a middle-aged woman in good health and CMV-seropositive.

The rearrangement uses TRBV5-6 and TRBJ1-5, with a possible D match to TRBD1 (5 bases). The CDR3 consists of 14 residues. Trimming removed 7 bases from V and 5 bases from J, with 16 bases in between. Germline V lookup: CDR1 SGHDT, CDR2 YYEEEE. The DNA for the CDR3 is TGTGCCAGCTCCCACGGGGGTCGTCATCAGCCCCAGCATTTT. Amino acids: CASSHGGRHQPQHF. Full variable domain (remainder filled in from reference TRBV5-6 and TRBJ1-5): DAGVTQSPTHLIKTRGQQVTLRCSPKSGHDTVSWYQQALGQGPQFIFQYYEEEERQRGNFPDRFSGHQFPNYSSELNVNALLLGDSALYLCASSHGGRHQPQHFGDGTRLSIL.

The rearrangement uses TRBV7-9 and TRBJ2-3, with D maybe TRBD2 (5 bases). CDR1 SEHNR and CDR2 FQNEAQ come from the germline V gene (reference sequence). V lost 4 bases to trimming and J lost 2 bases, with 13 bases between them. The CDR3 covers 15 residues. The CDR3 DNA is TGTGCCAGCAGCTCGTCGTCGAGGGACACAGATACGCAGTATTTT. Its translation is CASSSSSRDTDTQYF.

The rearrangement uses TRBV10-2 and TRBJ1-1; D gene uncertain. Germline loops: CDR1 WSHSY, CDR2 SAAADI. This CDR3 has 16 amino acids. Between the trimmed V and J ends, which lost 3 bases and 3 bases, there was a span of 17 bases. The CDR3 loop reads CASSDRGTRRDTEAFF. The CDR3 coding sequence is TGCGCCAGCAGTGACCGAGGTACAAGGAGGGACACTGAAGCTTTCTTT.

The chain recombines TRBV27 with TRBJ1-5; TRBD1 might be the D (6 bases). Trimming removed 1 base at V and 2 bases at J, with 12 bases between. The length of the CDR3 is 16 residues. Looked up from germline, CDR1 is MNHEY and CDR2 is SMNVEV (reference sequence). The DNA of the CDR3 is TGTGCCAGCAGTTTATGGGCTGGGGGCCGCAATCAGCCCCAGCATTTT. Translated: CASSLWAGGRNQPQHF.

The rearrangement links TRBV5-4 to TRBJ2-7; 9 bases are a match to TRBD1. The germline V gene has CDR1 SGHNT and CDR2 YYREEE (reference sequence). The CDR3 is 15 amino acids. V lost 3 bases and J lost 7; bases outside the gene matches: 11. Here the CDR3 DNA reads TGTGCCAGCAGCTCCGGGACAGGGTTCTCGGGAGAGCAGTACGTC. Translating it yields CASSSGTGFSGEQYV.